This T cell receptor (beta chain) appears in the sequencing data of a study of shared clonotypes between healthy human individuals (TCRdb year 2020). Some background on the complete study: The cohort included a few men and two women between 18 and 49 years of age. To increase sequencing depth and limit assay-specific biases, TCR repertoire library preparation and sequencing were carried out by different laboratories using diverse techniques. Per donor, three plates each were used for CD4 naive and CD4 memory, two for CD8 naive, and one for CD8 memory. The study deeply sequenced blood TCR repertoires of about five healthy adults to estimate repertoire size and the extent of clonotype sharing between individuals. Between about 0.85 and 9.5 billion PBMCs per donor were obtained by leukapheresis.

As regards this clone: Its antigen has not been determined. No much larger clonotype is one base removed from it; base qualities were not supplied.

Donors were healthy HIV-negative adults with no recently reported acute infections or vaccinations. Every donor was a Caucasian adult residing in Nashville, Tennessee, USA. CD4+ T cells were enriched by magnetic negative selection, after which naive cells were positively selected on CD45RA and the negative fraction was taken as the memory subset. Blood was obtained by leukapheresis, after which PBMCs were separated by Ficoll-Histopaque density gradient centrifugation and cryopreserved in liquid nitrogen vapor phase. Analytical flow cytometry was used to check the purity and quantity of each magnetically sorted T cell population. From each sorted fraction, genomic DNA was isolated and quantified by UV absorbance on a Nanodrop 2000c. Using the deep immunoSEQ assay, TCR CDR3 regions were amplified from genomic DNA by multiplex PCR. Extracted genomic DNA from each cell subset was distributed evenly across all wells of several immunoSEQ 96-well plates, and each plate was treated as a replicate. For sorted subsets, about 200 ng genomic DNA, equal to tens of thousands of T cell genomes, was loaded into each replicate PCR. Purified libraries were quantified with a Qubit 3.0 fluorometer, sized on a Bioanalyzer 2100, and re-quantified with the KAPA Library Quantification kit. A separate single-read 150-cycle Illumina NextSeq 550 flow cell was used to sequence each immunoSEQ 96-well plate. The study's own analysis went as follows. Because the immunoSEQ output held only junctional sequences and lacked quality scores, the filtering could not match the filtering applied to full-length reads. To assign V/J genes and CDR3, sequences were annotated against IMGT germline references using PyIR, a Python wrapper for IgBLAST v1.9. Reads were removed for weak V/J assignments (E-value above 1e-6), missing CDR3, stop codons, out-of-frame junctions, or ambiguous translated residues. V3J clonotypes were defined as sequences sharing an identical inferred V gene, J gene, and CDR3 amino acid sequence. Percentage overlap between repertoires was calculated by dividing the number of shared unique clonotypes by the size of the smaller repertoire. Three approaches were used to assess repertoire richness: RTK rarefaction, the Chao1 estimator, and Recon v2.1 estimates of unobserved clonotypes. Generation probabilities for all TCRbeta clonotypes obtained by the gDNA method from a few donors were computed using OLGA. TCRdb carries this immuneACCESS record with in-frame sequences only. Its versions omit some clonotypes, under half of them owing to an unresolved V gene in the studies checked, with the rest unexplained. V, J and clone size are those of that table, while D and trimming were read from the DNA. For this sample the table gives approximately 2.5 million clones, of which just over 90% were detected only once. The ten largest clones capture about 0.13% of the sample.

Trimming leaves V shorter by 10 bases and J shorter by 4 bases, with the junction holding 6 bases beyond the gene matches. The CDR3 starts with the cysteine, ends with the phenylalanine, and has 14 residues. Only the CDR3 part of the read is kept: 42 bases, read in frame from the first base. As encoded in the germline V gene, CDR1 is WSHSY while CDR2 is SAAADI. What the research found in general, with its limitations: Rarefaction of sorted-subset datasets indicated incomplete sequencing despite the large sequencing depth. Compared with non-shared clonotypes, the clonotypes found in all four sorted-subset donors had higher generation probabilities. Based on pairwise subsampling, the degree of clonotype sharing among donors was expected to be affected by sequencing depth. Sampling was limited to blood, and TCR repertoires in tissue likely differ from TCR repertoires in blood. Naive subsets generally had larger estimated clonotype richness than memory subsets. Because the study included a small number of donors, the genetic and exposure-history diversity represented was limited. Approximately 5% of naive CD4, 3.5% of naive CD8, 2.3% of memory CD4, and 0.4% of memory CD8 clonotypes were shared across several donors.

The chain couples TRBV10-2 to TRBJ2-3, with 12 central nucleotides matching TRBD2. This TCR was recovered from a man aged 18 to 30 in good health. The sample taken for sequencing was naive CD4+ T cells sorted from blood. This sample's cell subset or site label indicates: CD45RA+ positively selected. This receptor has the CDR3 CATVTSGSPDTQYF. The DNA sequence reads TGCGCCACCGTGACTAGCGGGAGCCCAGATACGCAGTATTTT.